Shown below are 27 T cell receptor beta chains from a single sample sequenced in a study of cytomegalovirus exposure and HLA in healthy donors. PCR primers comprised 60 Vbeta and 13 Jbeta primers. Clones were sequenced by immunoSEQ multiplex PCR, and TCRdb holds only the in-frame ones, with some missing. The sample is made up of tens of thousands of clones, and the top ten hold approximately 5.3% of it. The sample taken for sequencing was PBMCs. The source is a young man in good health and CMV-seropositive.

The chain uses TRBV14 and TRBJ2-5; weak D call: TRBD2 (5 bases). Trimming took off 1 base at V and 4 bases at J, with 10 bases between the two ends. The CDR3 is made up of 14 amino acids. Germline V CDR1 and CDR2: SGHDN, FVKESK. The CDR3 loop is CASSQVPSRETQYF. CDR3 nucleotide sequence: TGTGCCAGCAGCCAAGTCCCTAGCAGAGAGACCCAGTACTTC.

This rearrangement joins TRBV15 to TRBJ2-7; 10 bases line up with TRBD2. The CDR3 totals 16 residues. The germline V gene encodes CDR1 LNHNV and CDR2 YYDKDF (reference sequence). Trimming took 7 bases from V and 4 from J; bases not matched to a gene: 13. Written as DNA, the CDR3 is TGTGCCACCACCCTGGGGACTAGCGCGCAGTTGTACGAGCAGTACTTC. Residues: CATTLGTSAQLYEQYF.

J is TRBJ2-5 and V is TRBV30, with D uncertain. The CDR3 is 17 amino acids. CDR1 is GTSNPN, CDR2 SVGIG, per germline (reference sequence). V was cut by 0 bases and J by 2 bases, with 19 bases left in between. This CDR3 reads CAWSVIPRVEKQETQYF. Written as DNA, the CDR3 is TGTGCCTGGAGTGTAATTCCTAGAGTTGAGAAACAAGAGACCCAGTACTTC.

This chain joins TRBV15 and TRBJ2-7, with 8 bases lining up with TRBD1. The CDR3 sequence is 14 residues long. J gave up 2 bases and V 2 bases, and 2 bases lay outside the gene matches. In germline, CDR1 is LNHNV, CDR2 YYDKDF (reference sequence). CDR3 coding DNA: TGTGCCACCAGCAGACGACAGGGGCCCTACGAGCAGTACTTC. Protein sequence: CATSRRQGPYEQYF.

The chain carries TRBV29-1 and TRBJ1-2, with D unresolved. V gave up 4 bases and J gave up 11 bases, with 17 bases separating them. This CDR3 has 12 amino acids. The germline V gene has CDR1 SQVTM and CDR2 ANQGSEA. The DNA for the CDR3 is TGCAGCGTTGTTGAGCTCGCGCGGTCGTACACCTTC. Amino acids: CSVVELARSYTF.

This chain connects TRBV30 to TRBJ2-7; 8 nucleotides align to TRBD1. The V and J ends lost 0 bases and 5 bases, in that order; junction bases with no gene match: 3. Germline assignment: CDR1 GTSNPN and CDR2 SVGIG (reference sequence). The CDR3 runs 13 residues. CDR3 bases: TGTGCCTGGAGTGTGGACAGGGTCCACGAGCAGTACTTC. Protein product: CAWSVDRVHEQYF.

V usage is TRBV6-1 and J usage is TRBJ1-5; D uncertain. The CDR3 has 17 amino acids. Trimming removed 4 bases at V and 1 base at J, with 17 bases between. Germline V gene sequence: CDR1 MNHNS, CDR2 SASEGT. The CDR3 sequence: CASSGAGDAGSNQPQHF. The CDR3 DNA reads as TGTGCCAGCAGTGGGGCGGGAGACGCGGGAAGCAATCAGCCCCAGCATTTT.

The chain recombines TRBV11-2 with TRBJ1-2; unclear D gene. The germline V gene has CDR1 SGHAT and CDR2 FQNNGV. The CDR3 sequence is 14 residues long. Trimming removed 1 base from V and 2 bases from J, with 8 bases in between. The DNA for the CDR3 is TGTGCCAGCAGCTTAGTTTCAGGCAACTATGGCTACACCTTC. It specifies CASSLVSGNYGYTF.

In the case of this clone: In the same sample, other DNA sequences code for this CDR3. The CDR3 coding sequence is TGCAGCGTTGAAACCGGCGGATCTGGGGCCAACGTCCTGACTTTC. Translation: CSVETGGSGANVLTF. J is TRBJ2-6 and V is TRBV29-1, with unresolved D. CDR1 and CDR2 from the germline V gene are SQVTM and ANQGSEA. With 2 bases removed from V and 1 base from J, the gap between germline ends came to 9 bases. The CDR3 spans 15 residues.

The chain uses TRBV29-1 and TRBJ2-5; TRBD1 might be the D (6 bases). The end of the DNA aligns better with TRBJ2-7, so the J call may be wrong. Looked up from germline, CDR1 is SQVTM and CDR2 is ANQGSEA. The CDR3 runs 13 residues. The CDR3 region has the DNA TGCAGCGTTGTGGCAGGGGACGCCTACGAGCAGTACTTC. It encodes CSVVAGDAYEQYF.

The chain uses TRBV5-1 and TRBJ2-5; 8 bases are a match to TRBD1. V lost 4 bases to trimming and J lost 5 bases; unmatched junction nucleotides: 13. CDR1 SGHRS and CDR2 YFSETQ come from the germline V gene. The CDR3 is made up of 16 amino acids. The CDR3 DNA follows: TGCGCCAGCAGCCCGAGGTTTACAGGGGGTGTGGAGACCCAGTACTTC. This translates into CASSPRFTGGVETQYF.

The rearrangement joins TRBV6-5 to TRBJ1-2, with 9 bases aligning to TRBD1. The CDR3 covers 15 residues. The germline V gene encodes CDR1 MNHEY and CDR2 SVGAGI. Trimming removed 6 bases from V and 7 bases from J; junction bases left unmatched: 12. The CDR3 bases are TGTGCCAGCAGACCTCCGGGACAGGGTTTACGTGGCTACACCTTC. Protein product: CASRPPGQGLRGYTF.

The CDR3 nucleotides are TGTGCCAGCAGCTTTTCTCAGGGGGCTTACGAGCAGTACTTC. Protein sequence: CASSFSQGAYEQYF. This rearrangement joins TRBV5-4 to TRBJ2-7; 8 bases are a match to TRBD1. Germline V gene lookup returns CDR1 SGHNT and CDR2 YYREEE (reference sequence). V dropped 2 bases and J dropped 4; count of bases not matched to a gene: 5. CDR3 size: 14 residues.

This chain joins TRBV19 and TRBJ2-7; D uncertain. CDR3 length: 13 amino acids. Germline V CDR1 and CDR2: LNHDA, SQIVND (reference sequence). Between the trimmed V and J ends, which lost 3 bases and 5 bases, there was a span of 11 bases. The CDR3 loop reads CASSMGRKDEQYF. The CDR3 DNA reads TGTGCCAGTAGTATGGGCAGGAAGGACGAGCAGTACTTC.

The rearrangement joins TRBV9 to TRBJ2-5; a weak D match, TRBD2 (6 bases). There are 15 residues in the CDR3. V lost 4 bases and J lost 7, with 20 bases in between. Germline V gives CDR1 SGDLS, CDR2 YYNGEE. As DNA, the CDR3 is TGTGCCAGCAGCCCCCGACTACAGCGGGCGGGGACCCAGTACTTC. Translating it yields CASSPRLQRAGTQYF.

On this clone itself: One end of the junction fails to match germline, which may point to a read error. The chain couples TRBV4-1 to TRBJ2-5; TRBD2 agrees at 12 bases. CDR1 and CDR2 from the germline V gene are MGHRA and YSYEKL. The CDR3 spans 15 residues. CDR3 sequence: CASRQGTSGQETQYF. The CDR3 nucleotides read TGCGCCAGCAGACAAGGGACTAGCGGGCAAGAGACCCAGTACTTC.

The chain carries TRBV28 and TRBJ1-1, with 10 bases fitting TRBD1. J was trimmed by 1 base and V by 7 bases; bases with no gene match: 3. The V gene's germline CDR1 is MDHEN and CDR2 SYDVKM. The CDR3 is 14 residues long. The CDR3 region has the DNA TGTGCCAGCATAGGGACAGGGGAGAACACTGAAGCTTTCTTT. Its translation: CASIGTGENTEAFF.

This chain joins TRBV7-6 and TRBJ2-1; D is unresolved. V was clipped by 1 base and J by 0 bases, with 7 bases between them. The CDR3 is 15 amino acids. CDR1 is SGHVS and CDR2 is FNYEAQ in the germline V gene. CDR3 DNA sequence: TGTGCCAGCAGCTTAGGAGATTTCTCCTACAATGAGCAGTTCTTC. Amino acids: CASSLGDFSYNEQFF.

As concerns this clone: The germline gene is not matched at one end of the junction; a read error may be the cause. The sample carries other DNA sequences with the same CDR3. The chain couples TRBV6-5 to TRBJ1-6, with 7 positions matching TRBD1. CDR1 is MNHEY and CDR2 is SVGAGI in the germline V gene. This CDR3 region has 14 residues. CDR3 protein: CASSPGQENSPLHF. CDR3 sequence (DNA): TGTGCCAGCAGCCCCGGACAGGAGAATTCACCCCTACACTTT.

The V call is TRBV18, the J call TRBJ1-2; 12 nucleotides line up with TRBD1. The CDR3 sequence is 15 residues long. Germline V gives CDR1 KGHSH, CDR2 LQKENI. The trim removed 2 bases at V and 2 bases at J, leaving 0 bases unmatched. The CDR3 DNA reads TGTGCCAGCTCACCAGGGACAGGGGGCAACTATGGCTACACCTTC. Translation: CASSPGTGGNYGYTF.

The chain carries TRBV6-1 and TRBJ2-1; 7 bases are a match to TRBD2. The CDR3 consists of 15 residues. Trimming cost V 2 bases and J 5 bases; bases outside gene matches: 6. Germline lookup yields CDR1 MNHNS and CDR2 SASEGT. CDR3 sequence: CASSESGETDNEQFF. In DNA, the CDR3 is TGTGCCAGCAGTGAAAGCGGGGAGACCGACAATGAGCAGTTCTTC.

The CDR3 spells CATSNRGTGYTDTQYF. Here the CDR3 DNA reads TGTGCCACCAGCAACAGGGGTACAGGGTATACAGATACGCAGTATTTT. The chain has TRBV15 and TRBJ2-3; TRBD1 matches 7 bases. This CDR3 is built from 16 residues. V dropped 4 bases and J dropped 3; count of bases not matched to a gene: 10. The germline gives CDR1 LNHNV, CDR2 YYDKDF (reference sequence).

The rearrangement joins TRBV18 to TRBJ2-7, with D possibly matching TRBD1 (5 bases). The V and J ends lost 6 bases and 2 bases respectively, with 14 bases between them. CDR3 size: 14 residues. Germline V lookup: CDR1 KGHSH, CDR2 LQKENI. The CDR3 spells CASSLIQGAYEQYF. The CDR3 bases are TGTGCCAGCTCCCTGATTCAGGGTGCCTACGAGCAGTACTTC.

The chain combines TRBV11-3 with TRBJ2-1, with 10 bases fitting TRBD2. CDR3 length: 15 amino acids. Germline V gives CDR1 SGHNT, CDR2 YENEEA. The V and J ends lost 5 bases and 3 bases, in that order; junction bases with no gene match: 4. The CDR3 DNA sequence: TGTGCCAGCAGCCCCGGGACTAGCGTCTACAATGAGCAGTTCTTC. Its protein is CASSPGTSVYNEQFF.

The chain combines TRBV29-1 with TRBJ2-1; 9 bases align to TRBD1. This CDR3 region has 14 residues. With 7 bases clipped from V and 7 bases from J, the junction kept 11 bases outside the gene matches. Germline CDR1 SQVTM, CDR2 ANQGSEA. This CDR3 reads CSAEGTGRENEQFF. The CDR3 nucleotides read TGCAGCGCCGAGGGGACAGGGAGGGAGAATGAGCAGTTCTTC.

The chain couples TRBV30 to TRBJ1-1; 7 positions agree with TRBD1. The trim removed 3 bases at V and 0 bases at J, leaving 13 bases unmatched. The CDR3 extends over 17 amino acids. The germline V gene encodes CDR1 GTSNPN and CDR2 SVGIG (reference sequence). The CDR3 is CAWSRTFLGQLNTEAFF. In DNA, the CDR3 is TGTGCCTGGAGCCGGACTTTTCTGGGACAGCTGAACACTGAAGCTTTCTTT.

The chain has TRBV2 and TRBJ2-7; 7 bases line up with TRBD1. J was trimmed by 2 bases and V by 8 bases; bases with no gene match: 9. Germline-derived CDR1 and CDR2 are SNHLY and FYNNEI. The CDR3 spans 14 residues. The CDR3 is CASVYEGTAYEQYF. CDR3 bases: TGTGCCAGCGTTTATGAAGGGACAGCCTACGAGCAGTACTTC. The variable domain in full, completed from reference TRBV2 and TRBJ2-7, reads EPEVTQTPSHQVTQMGQEVILRCVPISNHLYFYWYRQILGQKVEFLVSFYNNEISEKSEIFDDQFSVERPDGSNFTLKIRSTKLEDSAMYFCASVYEGTAYEQYFGPGTRLTVT.